The clone carrying this TCR beta chain was recorded once. The antigen remains unidentified. Vbeta (60) and Jbeta (13) primers were used in the PCR. Assay used: immunoSEQ multiplex PCR; TCRdb lists only in-frame clones, some missing. The table records 150,000 to 200,000 clones, approximately 82% of them present only once. The germline gives CDR1 PRHDT, CDR2 FYEKMQ (reference sequence). The CDR3 runs 13 residues. Trimming stripped 5 bases from V and 8 bases from J, with 13 bases between. The sample belongs to a study of cytomegalovirus exposure and HLA in healthy donors. Study-wide results and caveats: In terms of immune exposure information, only CMV serostatus was available.

V usage is TRBV13 and J usage is TRBJ2-1, with a tentative D call TRBD2 (5 bases). Sequencing was carried out using PBMCs. This TCR was sampled from a woman under 30 in good health and CMV-seropositive. The CDR3 DNA is TGTGCCAGCAGCATGCGGGTGAAAGATGAGCAGTTCTTC. This codes for CASSMRVKDEQFF. The full variable domain, with the rest looked up from reference TRBV13 and TRBJ2-1, is AAGVIQSPRHLIKEKRETATLKCYPIPRHDTVYWYQQGPGQDPQFLISFYEKMQSDKGSIPDRFSAQQFSDYHSELNMSSLELGDSALYFCASSMRVKDEQFFGPGTRLTVL.